Sequencing of this T cell receptor (beta chain) was carried out in a study of cytomegalovirus exposure and HLA in healthy donors. Overall study: In a previous analysis, 117 million unique TCR beta sequences were found from some 180 million T cells. Study results and caveats: According to reports, the classifier identified cytomegalovirus status with high specificity and sensitivity. HLA allele associations emerged for about 16,000 TCR beta sequences in a later analysis, at 0.05 false discovery rate.

With 60 Vbeta and 13 Jbeta primers, the PCR was carried out. The data were produced by immunoSEQ multiplex PCR, yet TCRdb's version contains in-frame clones alone and is incomplete. The table has around 300,000 clones, 65% to 85% seen once; the top ten hold under 2.5%. This CDR3 has 14 residues. CDR1 is SGHNT and CDR2 is YYREEE in the germline V gene (reference sequence). With V trimmed by 4 bases and J by 4 bases, 5 bases remained unmatched. To note about this clone: What it binds is not known. Other nucleotide sequences in the sample specify the same CDR3.

This chain joins TRBV5-4 and TRBJ2-7, with 10 bases fitting TRBD1. The origin of this receptor is a female donor in good health and CMV-seronegative. The sample consisted of PBMCs. The CDR3: CASSLDRGPYEQYF. DNA of the CDR3: TGTGCCAGCAGCCTCGACAGGGGGCCGTACGAGCAGTACTTC. The entire variable domain, with the rest obtained from reference TRBV5-4 and TRBJ2-7, is as follows: ETGVTQSPTHLIKTRGQQVTLRCSSQSGHNTVSWYQQALGQGPQFIFQYYREEENGRGNFPPRFSGLQFPNYSSELNVNALELDDSALYLCASSLDRGPYEQYFGPGTRLTVT.